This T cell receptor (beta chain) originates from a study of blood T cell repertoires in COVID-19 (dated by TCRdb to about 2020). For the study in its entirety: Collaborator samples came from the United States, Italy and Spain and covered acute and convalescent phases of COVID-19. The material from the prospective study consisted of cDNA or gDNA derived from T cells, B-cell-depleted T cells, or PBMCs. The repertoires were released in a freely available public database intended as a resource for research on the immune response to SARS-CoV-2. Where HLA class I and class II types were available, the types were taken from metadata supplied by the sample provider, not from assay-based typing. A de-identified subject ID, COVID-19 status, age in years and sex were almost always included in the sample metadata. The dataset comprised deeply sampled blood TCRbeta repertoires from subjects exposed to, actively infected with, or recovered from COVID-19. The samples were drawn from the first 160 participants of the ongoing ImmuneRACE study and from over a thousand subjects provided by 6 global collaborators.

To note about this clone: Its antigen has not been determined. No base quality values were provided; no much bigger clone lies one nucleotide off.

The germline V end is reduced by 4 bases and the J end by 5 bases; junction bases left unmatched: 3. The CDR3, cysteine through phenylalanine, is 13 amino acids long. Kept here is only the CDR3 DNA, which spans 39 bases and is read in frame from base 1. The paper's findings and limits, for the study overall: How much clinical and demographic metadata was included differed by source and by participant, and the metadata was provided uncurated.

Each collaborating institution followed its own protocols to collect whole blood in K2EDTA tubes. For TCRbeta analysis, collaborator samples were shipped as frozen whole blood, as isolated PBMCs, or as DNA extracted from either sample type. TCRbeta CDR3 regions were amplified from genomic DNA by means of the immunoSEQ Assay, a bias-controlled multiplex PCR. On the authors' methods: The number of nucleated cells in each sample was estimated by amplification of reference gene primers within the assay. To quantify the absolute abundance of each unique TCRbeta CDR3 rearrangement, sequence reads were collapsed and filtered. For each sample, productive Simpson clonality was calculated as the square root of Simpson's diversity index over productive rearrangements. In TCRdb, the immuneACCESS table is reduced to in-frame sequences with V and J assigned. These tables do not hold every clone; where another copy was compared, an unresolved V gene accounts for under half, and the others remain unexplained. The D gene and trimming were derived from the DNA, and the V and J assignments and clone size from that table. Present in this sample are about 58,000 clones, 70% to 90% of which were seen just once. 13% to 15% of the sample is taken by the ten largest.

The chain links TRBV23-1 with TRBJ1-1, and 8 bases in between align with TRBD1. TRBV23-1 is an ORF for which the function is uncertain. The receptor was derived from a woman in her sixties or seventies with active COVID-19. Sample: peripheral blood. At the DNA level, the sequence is TGCGCCAGCAGTCGACAGGGGATGACTGAAGCTTTCTTT. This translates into CASSRQGMTEAFF.